The 32 T cell receptor beta chains below come from one sample, sequenced in a study of T cell responses to AZD1222 COVID-19 vaccine. Using immunoSEQ multiplex PCR, the repertoire was profiled, and TCRdb retains in-frame clones only, with some absent. This table has approximately 140,000 clones, about 94% appearing once. The specimen comprised peripheral blood, sampled 28 days after the second AZD1222 dose. The origin of the receptors is an adult who received the AZD1222 COVID-19 vaccine.

The V and J genes are TRBV27 and TRBJ2-5; 15 nucleotides match TRBD2. CDR1 is MNHEY, CDR2 SMNVEV, per germline (reference sequence). The CDR3 covers 17 residues. Trimming at V came to 4 bases and at J to 4 bases, leaving 7 bases not matched to a gene. The chain's CDR3 is CASSSSGLAGGGETQYF. Here the CDR3 DNA reads TGTGCCAGCAGTTCCTCGGGACTAGCGGGGGGAGGAGAGACCCAGTACTTC.

The chain couples TRBV6-1 to TRBJ1-5; D is possibly TRBD1 (6 bases). CDR3 length: 14 amino acids. Per germline, CDR1 MNHNS and CDR2 SASEGT. Trimming pared 0 bases from V and 9 bases from J, leaving 12 bases between. CDR3 sequence: CASSEASGGGPQHF. CDR3 sequence (DNA): TGTGCCAGCAGTGAAGCTTCGGGGGGCGGGCCCCAGCATTTT.

This chain uses TRBV6-6 with TRBJ2-5, with TRBD2 identical over 11 bases. The CDR3 is 17 amino acids. Germline V gene lookup returns CDR1 MNHNY and CDR2 SVGAGI (reference sequence). V gave up 5 bases and J gave up 2 bases; unmatched junction bases: 10. In nucleotides, the CDR3 is TGTGCCAGCAGTCCCTGGAGGCTAGCGGGGGGTCAAGAGACCCAGTACTTC. It specifies CASSPWRLAGGQETQYF.

This sequence joins TRBV4-3 and TRBJ2-2; 9 nucleotides line up with TRBD2. Germline CDR1 reads LGHNA; CDR2 reads YSLEER. The CDR3 length is 15 residues. After removal of 4 bases from V and 5 bases from J, the junction contained 5 bases not matched to a gene. The CDR3: CASSRAGGETGELFF. For the CDR3, the DNA is TGCGCCAGCAGCCGAGCGGGAGGCGAAACCGGGGAGCTGTTTTTT.

The chain couples TRBV10-1 to TRBJ2-1, with D perhaps being TRBD1 or TRBD2 (6 bases each). The length of the CDR3 is 17 residues. V was trimmed by 0 bases and J by 2 bases, leaving 14 bases between them. Per the germline V gene, CDR1 is WNHNN and CDR2 is SYGVQD (reference sequence). For the CDR3, the DNA is TGCGCCAGCAGTGAGTCGCTAGGAGGGGGACCCTACAATGAGCAGTTCTTC. Translating gives CASSESLGGGPYNEQFF.

This clone was counted between two and nine times. The gene calls are TRBV29-1 and TRBJ1-2; the D is unclear. This CDR3 is 12 amino acids long. Germline V gene sequence: CDR1 SQVTM, CDR2 ANQGSEA. V was trimmed by 7 bases and J by 8 bases, leaving 17 bases between them. The CDR3 reads CSALALGYGYTF. Here the CDR3 DNA reads TGCAGCGCCTTGGCGCTAGGGTACGGCTACACCTTC.

The chain uses TRBV9 and TRBJ1-3, with D possibly TRBD1 on 5 matching bases. From germline, CDR1 is SGDLS and CDR2 YYNGEE. The ends were cut back, 1 base at V and 0 bases at J, with 8 bases in the middle. The CDR3 spans 15 residues. This CDR3 reads CASSVPGGSGNTIYF. DNA of the CDR3: TGTGCCAGCAGCGTACCGGGGGGCTCTGGAAACACCATATATTTT.

Comment on this clone: At one end the junction does not follow the germline gene, possibly because of a read error. This rearrangement joins TRBV4-2 to TRBJ1-1; D might be TRBD1 (6 bases). Germline V gene data show CDR1 as LGHNA and CDR2 as YNFKEQ. The CDR3 is 16 amino acids. DNA of the CDR3: TGTGCCAGCAGCCAAGATGGCGGGGGCCTGAACAGTGAAGCTTTCTTT. Its protein is CASSQDGGGLNSEAFF.

The chain joins TRBV6-5 to TRBJ2-2; D ambiguous. V gave up 2 bases and J gave up 1 base, with 2 bases separating them. CDR3 length: 13 amino acids. The germline CDR1 and CDR2 sequences are MNHEY and SVGAGI. The CDR3 region is CASSYLNTGELFF. The CDR3 nucleotides are TGTGCCAGCAGTTACCTGAACACCGGGGAGCTGTTTTTT.

There are a few counts of this clone. The chain links TRBV18 to TRBJ1-1; D unresolved. The CDR3 is 12 amino acids. Germline CDR1 reads KGHSH; CDR2 reads LQKENI. Trimming stripped 6 bases from V and 7 bases from J, with 12 bases between. Written as DNA, the CDR3 is TGTGCCAGCTCTCAGATGGGCGATGAAGCTTTCTTT. Amino acid sequence: CASSQMGDEAFF.

The V call is TRBV10-3, the J call TRBJ1-2, with D possibly being TRBD1 (5 bases). The CDR3 has 15 residues. Trimming took 2 bases from V and 4 from J, leaving 14 bases between them. The germline V gene has CDR1 ENHRY and CDR2 SYGVKD. The CDR3 DNA sequence: TGTGCCATCAGTGAGCAGGGATCTCCCATCTATGGCTACACCTTC. It specifies CAISEQGSPIYGYTF.

This chain links TRBV3-1 (or the pseudogene TRBV3-2) with TRBJ2-2, with D hard to call. The V gene lost 1 base and the J gene lost 5 bases, with 8 bases spanning the gap. Germline V lookup: CDR1 LGHDT, CDR2 YNNKEL (reference sequence). There are 14 residues in the CDR3. CDR3 region: CASSQGRQTGELFF. The CDR3 DNA reads TGTGCCAGCAGCCAAGGAAGACAAACCGGGGAGCTGTTTTTT.

The rearrangement links TRBV5-1 to TRBJ1-2; D not resolved. The germline V gene has CDR1 SGHRS and CDR2 YFSETQ. Trimming took off 0 bases at V and 4 bases at J, with 7 bases between the two ends. This CDR3 is built from 13 residues. The CDR3, as DNA: TGCGCCAGCAGCTTGGAAGCCGTCTATGGCTACACCTTC. The encoded protein is CASSLEAVYGYTF.

This clone was counted a single time. V is TRBV5-1 and J is TRBJ1-6; D is uncertain. This CDR3 contains 18 residues. CDR1 and CDR2 (germline): SGHRS, YFSETQ. Trimming removed 3 bases at V and 0 bases at J, with 16 bases between. For the CDR3, the DNA is TGCGCCAGCAGCTCCCGCCCCCCACAGAGCTCCTATAATTCACCCCTCCACTTT. It yields the protein CASSSRPPQSSYNSPLHF. Full variable domain (outside the CDR3, taken from reference TRBV5-1 and TRBJ1-6): KAGVTQTPRYLIKTRGQQVTLSCSPISGHRSVSWYQQTPGQGLQFLFEYFSETQRNKGNFPGRFSGRQFSNSRSEMNVSTLELGDSALYLCASSSRPPQSSYNSPLHFGNGTRLTVT.

The genes are TRBV4-2 and TRBJ1-4; 10 nucleotides match TRBD1. Germline lookup yields CDR1 LGHNA and CDR2 YNFKEQ. The CDR3 is 14 residues long. After removal of 5 bases from V and 5 bases from J, the junction contained 2 bases not matched to a gene. The DNA for the CDR3 is TGTGCCAGCAGCAAGGACAGGGGGAATGAAAAACTGTTTTTT. This codes for CASSKDRGNEKLFF.

The V and J genes are TRBV6-1 and TRBJ1-1, with D hard to call. The germline CDR1 and CDR2 sequences are MNHNS and SASEGT. V lost 3 bases to trimming and J lost 0 bases, with 11 bases between them. The CDR3 extends over 15 amino acids. The CDR3 DNA sequence: TGTGCCAGCAGTGACCGGGGAACAATGAACACTGAAGCTTTCTTT. Amino acid sequence: CASSDRGTMNTEAFF.

The rearrangement joins TRBV28 to TRBJ2-1, with a possible D match to TRBD2 (7 bases). Germline CDR1 is MDHEN and CDR2 is SYDVKM. There are 16 residues in the CDR3. V shed 11 bases and J shed 0 bases, with 20 bases lying between them. The CDR3 is CAAVQAGASSYNEQFF. The CDR3 DNA reads as TGTGCCGCCGTTCAGGCGGGGGCAAGCTCCTACAATGAGCAGTTCTTC.

The chain is built from TRBV6-5 and TRBJ2-4; TRBD2 agrees at 9 bases. From germline, CDR1 is MNHEY and CDR2 SVGAGI. The CDR3 consists of 13 residues. Trimming took 6 bases from V and 3 from J; bases not matched to a gene: 0. This CDR3 is CASRRGGKNIQYF. In DNA form, the CDR3 reads TGTGCCAGCAGGCGGGGGGGCAAAAACATTCAGTACTTC.

V gene TRBV5-5 combines with J gene TRBJ2-7; D uncertain. CDR3 length equals 14 residues. CDR1 SGHKS and CDR2 YYEKEE come from the germline V gene (reference sequence). V dropped 1 base and J dropped 3 bases, with 11 bases sitting between them. This CDR3 reads CASSLSQANYEQYF. DNA of the CDR3: TGTGCCAGCAGCTTGAGCCAGGCAAACTACGAGCAGTACTTC.

The chain uses TRBV6-6 and TRBJ2-7, with D perhaps being TRBD1 or TRBD2 (5 bases each). CDR3 length: 17 amino acids. Per the germline V gene, CDR1 is MNHNY and CDR2 is SVGAGI (reference sequence). Trimming took off 5 bases at V and 2 bases at J, with 22 bases between the two ends. Written as DNA, the CDR3 is TGTGCCAGCAGTCCTGGGCCGGGGAAGGGGCCTACCTACGAGCAGTACTTC. Its protein product is CASSPGPGKGPTYEQYF.

This clone appeared once. The genes are TRBV28 and TRBJ2-7, with D hard to call. Trimming took 5 bases from V and 2 from J, leaving 10 bases between them. Germline CDR1 reads MDHEN; CDR2 reads SYDVKM. The CDR3 covers 13 residues. The CDR3 DNA is TGTGCCAGCAGTCGCGGACGGACCTACGAGCAGTACTTC. The encoded protein is CASSRGRTYEQYF. Full variable domain (remainder filled in from reference TRBV28 and TRBJ2-7): DVKVTQSSRYLVKRTGEKVFLECVQDMDHENMFWYRQDPGLGLRLIYFSYDVKMKEKGDIPEGYSVSREKKERFSLILESASTNQTSMYLCASSRGRTYEQYFGPGTRLTVT.

The V and J genes are TRBV5-4 and TRBJ2-1; 7 nucleotides agree with TRBD2. This CDR3 region has 15 residues. Germline assignment: CDR1 SGHNT and CDR2 YYREEE (reference sequence). Trimming took 5 bases from V and 4 from J; bases not matched to a gene: 9. CDR3 region: CASRSGAALYNEQFF. CDR3 in DNA: TGTGCCAGCAGGAGCGGGGCCGCGCTTTACAATGAGCAGTTCTTC.

This clone was found a few times. The chain carries TRBV11-2 and TRBJ2-2; possible D gene TRBD1, 5 bases. Germline CDR1 reads SGHAT; CDR2 reads FQNNGV. The germline V and J ends were trimmed by 5 bases and 6 bases, with 10 bases remaining between them. This CDR3 spans 13 amino acids. CDR3 region: CASSPPTAGELFF. In nucleotides, the CDR3 is TGTGCCAGCAGCCCGCCGACAGCCGGGGAGCTGTTTTTT.

Only one count was recorded for this clone. V and J are TRBV6-5 and TRBJ1-1; the D is unclear. Germline assignment: CDR1 MNHEY and CDR2 SVGAGI. The CDR3 extends over 14 amino acids. Trimming removed 0 bases from V and 4 bases from J, with 9 bases in between. This chain's CDR3 is CASSYSSRGTEAFF. Here the CDR3 DNA reads TGTGCCAGCAGTTACTCCAGCCGTGGCACTGAAGCTTTCTTT.

This clone was detected once. The rearrangement joins TRBV7-9 to TRBJ2-4, with D unclear. Germline-derived CDR1 and CDR2 are SEHNR and FQNEAQ (reference sequence). The CDR3 length is 14 residues. Trimming left V 2 bases short and J 0 bases short, with 5 bases between. The CDR3 is CASSLLLAKNIQYF. The CDR3 DNA is TGTGCCAGCAGCTTACTACTAGCCAAAAACATTCAGTACTTC. Looking up the rest from reference TRBV7-9 and TRBJ2-4 gives the full variable domain: DTGVSQNPRHKITKRGQNVTFRCDPISEHNRLYWYRQTLGQGPEFLTYFQNEAQLEKSRLLSDRFSAERPKGSFSTLEIQRTEQGDSAMYLCASSLLLAKNIQYFGAGTRLSVL.

This sequence joins TRBV4-3 and TRBJ2-5, with D possibly TRBD2 on 6 matching bases. The CDR3 covers 17 residues. Germline-derived CDR1 and CDR2 are LGHNA and YSLEER. Trimming took 0 bases from V and 2 from J, leaving 16 bases between them. The CDR3 nucleotides are TGCGCCAGCAGCCAAGAGACGGGAGCGGTTGGGCAAGAGACCCAGTACTTC. Amino acids: CASSQETGAVGQETQYF.

The chain carries TRBV12-3 or TRBV12-4 and TRBJ1-2; TRBD1 might be the D (5 bases). V lost 5 bases, J lost 4 bases, and 11 bases lay in between. The CDR3 sequence is 13 residues long. DNA for the CDR3: TGTGCCAGCAGTCCGCAGGGAAGCTATGGCTACACCTTC. Translating it yields CASSPQGSYGYTF.

V is TRBV5-8 and J is TRBJ2-7; D is ambiguous. With 2 bases removed from V and 2 bases from J, the gap between germline ends came to 5 bases. The CDR3 is 12 residues long. Per the germline V gene, CDR1 is SGHTS and CDR2 is YDEGEE. DNA of the CDR3: TGTGCCAGCAGCTTCAGCGCCTACGAGCAGTACTTC. Translating it yields CASSFSAYEQYF.

The chain uses TRBV7-8 and TRBJ1-1; TRBD1 might be the D (5 bases). V was clipped by 5 bases and J by 1 base, with 17 bases between them. CDR1 is SGHVS and CDR2 is FQNEAQ in the germline V gene. This CDR3 region has 16 residues. The CDR3: CASSTEGRLRNTEAFF. The CDR3, as DNA: TGTGCCAGCAGCACCGAGGGACGCCTAAGGAACACTGAAGCTTTCTTT.

V is TRBV18 and J is TRBJ1-6; D not resolved. V lost 2 bases to trimming and J lost 7 bases, with 9 bases between them. The CDR3 length is 14 residues. CDR1 and CDR2 from the germline V gene are KGHSH and LQKENI. CDR3 protein: CASSPETGNSPLHF. The CDR3 nucleotides read TGTGCCAGCTCACCAGAGACGGGCAATTCACCCCTCCACTTT.

This chain links TRBV5-4 with TRBJ2-2, with a weak D call TRBD1 (7 bases). The CDR3 loop spans 15 amino acids. Per the germline V gene, CDR1 is SGHNT and CDR2 is YYREEE (reference sequence). The ends were cut back, 3 bases at V and 4 bases at J, with 13 bases in the middle. The CDR3 here is CASSWGDRTTGELFF. The CDR3, as DNA: TGTGCCAGCAGCTGGGGGGACAGAACCACCGGGGAGCTGTTTTTT.

This chain links TRBV19 with TRBJ2-1; 13 positions agree with TRBD2. CDR1 is LNHDA, CDR2 SQIVND, per germline (reference sequence). V lost 7 bases and J lost 0; bases outside the gene matches: 6. The CDR3 is 17 amino acids. CDR3 residues: CASKELAGGSSYNEQFF. The CDR3, as DNA: TGTGCCAGTAAAGAACTAGCGGGAGGGAGCTCCTACAATGAGCAGTTCTTC.